The source of this T cell receptor (beta chain) is a study of tumor-infiltrating lymphocytes in primary liver carcinoma. The germline CDR1 and CDR2 sequences are SQVTM and ANQGSEA. Trimming removed 2 bases from V and 10 bases from J, with 14 bases in between. The CDR3 runs to 12 residues. The authors made TCR beta cDNA from 500 ng total RNA with a constant-region primer. Sequencing libraries for TCR beta derived from three nested multiplex PCR rounds that used slightly modified ARM-PCR. The opening two PCR rounds, about 10 cycles each, paired TRBV1-TRBV30 forward primers with a C-beta reverse primer. In TCRdb, the multiplex PCR reads were re-called with MiXCR into one record per CDR3 protein. The sample yields around 54,000 distinct CDR3 sequences, over 65% seen once. From around 18-30 mg of unsorted bulk tissue, DNA and RNA were co-extracted together.

Sequencing was done on a sample of liver tumor tissue from sampling region 2. The subset was: tumor region T2, inferior pole. The source is a man between 35 and 55 years old with primary liver carcinoma and hepatitis B virus infection. This chain connects TRBV29-1 to TRBJ1-2, with D uncertain. The CDR3 DNA follows: TGCAGCGTTGAACACGAGGGCCATGACTACACCTTC. Protein product: CSVEHEGHDYTF. Variable domain in full (rest from reference TRBV29-1 and TRBJ1-2): SAVISQKPSRDICQRGTSLTIQCQVDSQVTMMFWYRQQPGQSLTLIATANQGSEATYESGFVIDKFPISRPNLTFSTLTVSNMSPEDSSIYLCSVEHEGHDYTFGSGTRLTVV.